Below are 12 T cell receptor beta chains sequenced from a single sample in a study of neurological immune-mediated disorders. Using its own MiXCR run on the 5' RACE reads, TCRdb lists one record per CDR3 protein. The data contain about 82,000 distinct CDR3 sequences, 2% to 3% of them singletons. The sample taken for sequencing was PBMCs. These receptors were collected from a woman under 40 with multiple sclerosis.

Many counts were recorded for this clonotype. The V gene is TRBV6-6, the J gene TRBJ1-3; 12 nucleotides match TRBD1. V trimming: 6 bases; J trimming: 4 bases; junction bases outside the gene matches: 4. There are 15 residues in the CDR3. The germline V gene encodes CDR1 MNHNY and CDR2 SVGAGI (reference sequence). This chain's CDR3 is CASRRDRGRGNTIYF. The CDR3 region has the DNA TGTGCCAGCAGGAGGGACAGGGGGCGAGGAAACACCATATATTTT.

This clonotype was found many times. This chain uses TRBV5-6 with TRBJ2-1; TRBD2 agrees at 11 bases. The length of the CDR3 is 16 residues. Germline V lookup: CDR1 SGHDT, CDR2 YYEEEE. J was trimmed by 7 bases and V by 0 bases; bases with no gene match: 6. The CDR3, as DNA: TGTGCCAGCAGCTTGGTGGCTAGCGGGAGGAGAAATGAGCAGTTCTTC. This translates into CASSLVASGRRNEQFF.

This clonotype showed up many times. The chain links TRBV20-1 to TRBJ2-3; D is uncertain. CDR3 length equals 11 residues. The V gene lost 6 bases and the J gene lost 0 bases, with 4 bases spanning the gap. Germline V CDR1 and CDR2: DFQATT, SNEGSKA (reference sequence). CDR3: CSAVSTDTQYF. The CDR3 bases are TGCAGTGCCGTTAGCACAGATACGCAGTATTTT.

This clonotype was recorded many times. CDR3 protein: CASNLAGDEQFF. The DNA for the CDR3 is TGCGCCAGCAACCTAGCGGGAGATGAGCAGTTCTTC. This chain links TRBV5-1 with TRBJ2-1, with 10 bases fitting TRBD2. CDR1 and CDR2 (germline): SGHRS, YFSETQ. The CDR3 sequence is 12 residues long. V shed 6 bases and J 8 bases; nucleotides not matched to a gene: 2.

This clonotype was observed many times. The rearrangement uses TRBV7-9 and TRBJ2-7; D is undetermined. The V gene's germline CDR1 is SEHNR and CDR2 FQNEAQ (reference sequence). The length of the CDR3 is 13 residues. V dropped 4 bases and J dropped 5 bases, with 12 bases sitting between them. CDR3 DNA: TGTGCCAGCAGCTCCCCTCCGGCCCACGAGCAGTACTTC. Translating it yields CASSSPPAHEQYF.

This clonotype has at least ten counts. The CDR3 loop is CASSYSTRGGEKLFF. The CDR3 nucleotides are TGTGCCAGCAGTTACTCGACCAGGGGAGGAGAAAAACTGTTTTTT. The rearrangement uses TRBV6-5 and TRBJ1-4; D is possibly TRBD1 (6 bases). CDR3 size: 15 residues. Looked up from germline, CDR1 is MNHEY and CDR2 is SVGAGI. V was pared by 0 bases and J by 8 bases, with 13 bases between.

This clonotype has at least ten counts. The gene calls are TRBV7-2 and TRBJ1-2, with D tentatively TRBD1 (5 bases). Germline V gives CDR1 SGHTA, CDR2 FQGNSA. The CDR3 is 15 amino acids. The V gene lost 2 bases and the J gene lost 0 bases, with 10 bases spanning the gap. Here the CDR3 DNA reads TGTGCCAGCAGCTTACAGACGGGGCCTAACTATGGCTACACCTTC. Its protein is CASSLQTGPNYGYTF.

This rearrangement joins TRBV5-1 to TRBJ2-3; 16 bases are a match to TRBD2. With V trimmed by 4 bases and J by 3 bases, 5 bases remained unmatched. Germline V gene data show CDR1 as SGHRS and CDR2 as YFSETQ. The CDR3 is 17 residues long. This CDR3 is CASSAGLAGGRTDTQYF. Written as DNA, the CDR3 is TGCGCCAGCAGCGCGGGACTAGCGGGAGGGCGAACAGATACGCAGTATTTT.

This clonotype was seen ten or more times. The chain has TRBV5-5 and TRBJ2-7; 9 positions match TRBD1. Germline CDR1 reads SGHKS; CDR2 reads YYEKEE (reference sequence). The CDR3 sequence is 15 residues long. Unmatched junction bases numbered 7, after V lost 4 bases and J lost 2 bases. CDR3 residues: CASSIRDRVPYEQYF. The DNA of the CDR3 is TGTGCCAGCAGCATCCGGGACAGGGTCCCCTACGAGCAGTACTTC.

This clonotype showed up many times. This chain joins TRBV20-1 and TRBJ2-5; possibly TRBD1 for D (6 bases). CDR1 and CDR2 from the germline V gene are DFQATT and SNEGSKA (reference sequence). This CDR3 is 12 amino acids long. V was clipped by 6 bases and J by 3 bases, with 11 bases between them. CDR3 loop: CSAQRGKETQYF. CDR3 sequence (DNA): TGCAGTGCACAGAGGGGGAAAGAGACCCAGTACTTC.

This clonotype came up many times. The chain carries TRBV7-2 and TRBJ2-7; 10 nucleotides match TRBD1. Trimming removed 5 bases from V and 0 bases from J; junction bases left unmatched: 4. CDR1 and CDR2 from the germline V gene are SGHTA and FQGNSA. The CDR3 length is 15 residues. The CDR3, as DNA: TGTGCCAGCAGCGGATGGACAGGGGGCTCCTACGAGCAGTACTTC. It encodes CASSGWTGGSYEQYF.

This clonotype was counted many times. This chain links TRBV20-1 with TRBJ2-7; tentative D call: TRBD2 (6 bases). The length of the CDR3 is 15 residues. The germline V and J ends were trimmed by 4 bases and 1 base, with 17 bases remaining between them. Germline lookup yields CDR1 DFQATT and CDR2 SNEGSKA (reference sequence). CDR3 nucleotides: TGCAGTGCTACGCCCTTCGGGGGTGGTTCCTACGAGCAGTACTTC. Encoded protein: CSATPFGGGSYEQYF.